This entry lists 15 T cell receptor beta chains sequenced from one sample in a study of blood T cell repertoires in COVID-19. Only in-frame clones appear in the TCRdb table, and some are missing; sequencing was by immunoSEQ multiplex PCR. The data contain 200,000 or so clones, approximately 90% of them singletons. Source material: peripheral blood. The receptors were sampled from a man between 65 and 85 years old with active or convalescent COVID-19.

This rearrangement joins TRBV5-1 to TRBJ1-2; 12 bases match TRBD1. The CDR3 length is 16 residues. The junction had 6 bases not matched to a gene; V was cut back by 3 bases and J by 3 bases. Germline loops: CDR1 SGHRS, CDR2 YFSETQ. Here the CDR3 reads CASSSGTGGADYGYTF. The CDR3 DNA reads as TGCGCCAGCAGCTCCGGGACAGGGGGCGCTGACTATGGCTACACCTTC.

CDR3 loop: CASSYISRQETQYF. The CDR3 DNA sequence: TGTGCCAGCAGTTACATCAGCAGGCAAGAGACCCAGTACTTC. The J gene is TRBJ2-5, the V gene TRBV6-5; no firm D call. Germline loops: CDR1 MNHEY, CDR2 SVGAGI. Trimming took 2 bases from V and 2 from J, leaving 9 bases between them. The CDR3 runs to 14 residues.

The V gene is TRBV19, the J gene TRBJ2-1; TRBD1 aligns across 9 bases. Trimming took 7 bases from V and 8 from J; bases not matched to a gene: 9. The CDR3 runs to 14 residues. Germline CDR1 and CDR2: LNHDA and SQIVND (reference sequence). The CDR3 region is CASTLGQGFDEQFF. CDR3 in DNA: TGTGCCAGTACTCTTGGACAGGGGTTCGATGAGCAGTTCTTC.

This clone was counted once. Other nucleotide sequences from this sample produce the same CDR3. The J gene is TRBJ2-5, the V gene TRBV18; D is ambiguous. The CDR3 runs 12 residues. In germline, CDR1 is KGHSH, CDR2 LQKENI. The V end was cut by 3 bases, the J end by 1 base, with 3 bases between. The CDR3 loop is CASSPLQETQYF. For the CDR3, the DNA is TGTGCCAGCTCACCTCTCCAAGAGACCCAGTACTTC.

This clone was recorded only once. The genes are TRBV28 and TRBJ1-3; D not resolved. The length of the CDR3 is 14 residues. Trimming shortened V by 7 bases and J by 4 bases, and 14 bases separated the two germline ends. Per the germline V gene, CDR1 is MDHEN and CDR2 is SYDVKM. The CDR3 DNA is TGTGCCAGCAAACAGCAGGTAACCGGAAACACCATATATTTT. It specifies CASKQQVTGNTIYF.

This rearrangement joins TRBV5-5 to TRBJ1-2, with 9 bases aligning to TRBD1. V shed 3 bases, J shed 4 bases, and the junction held 4 bases outside the gene matches. CDR1 SGHKS and CDR2 YYEKEE come from the germline V gene (reference sequence). This CDR3 spans 14 amino acids. CDR3 DNA: TGTGCCAGCAGCTGGGGACAGGGCTCCTATGGCTACACCTTC. Its translation: CASSWGQGSYGYTF. Drawing the rest from reference TRBV5-5 and TRBJ1-2, the complete variable domain is DAGVTQSPTHLIKTRGQQVTLRCSPISGHKSVSWYQQVLGQGPQFIFQYYEKEERGRGNFPDRFSARQFPNYSSELNVNALLLGDSALYLCASSWGQGSYGYTFGSGTRLTVV.

The chain uses TRBV4-3 and TRBJ2-1, with 9 bases identical to TRBD2. The CDR3 totals 16 residues. Trimming cost V 1 base and J 8 bases; bases outside gene matches: 9. Looked up from germline, CDR1 is LGHNA and CDR2 is YSLEER. CDR3 sequence: CASSQVVASGDYEQFF. CDR3 DNA sequence: TGCGCCAGCAGCCAAGTGGTCGCTAGCGGGGACTATGAGCAGTTCTTC.

The J gene is TRBJ2-5, the V gene TRBV27; no definite D call. This CDR3 is 16 amino acids long. The V gene's germline CDR1 is MNHEY and CDR2 SMNVEV (reference sequence). Trimming removed 3 bases from V and 1 base from J, with 15 bases in between. CDR3 in amino acids: CASSLLGTVPQETQYF. The DNA for the CDR3 is TGTGCCAGCAGTTTGTTGGGCACTGTCCCCCAAGAGACCCAGTACTTC.

This chain uses TRBV18 with TRBJ2-3, with 14 bases fitting TRBD2. The CDR3 has 17 amino acids. The V gene end was trimmed by 1 base and the J gene end by 5 bases; junction bases not matched to a gene: 5. CDR1 and CDR2 (germline): KGHSH, LQKENI. In DNA, the CDR3 is TGTGCCAGCTCACCACTTGAGACTAGCGGGAGGGGAGATACGCAGTATTTT. This sequence encodes CASSPLETSGRGDTQYF.

This chain links TRBV25-1 with TRBJ2-4; D is perhaps TRBD2 (8 bases). The CDR3 is 14 amino acids. CDR1 MGHDK and CDR2 SYGVNS come from the germline V gene. Trimming shortened V by 8 bases and J by 8 bases, and 19 bases separated the two germline ends. This chain's CDR3 is CASGPGRGRDIQYF. For the CDR3, the DNA is TGTGCCAGCGGCCCCGGGAGGGGGCGAGACATTCAGTACTTC.

As for this clone: Because the CDR3's place on the DNA is in doubt, the DNA is left out and the CDR3 is given as listed by TCRdb. V usage is TRBV21-1 and J usage is TRBJ1-5; the table assigns TRBD1, which was not confirmed against the DNA. TRBV21-1 is tagged as a pseudogene. The CDR3 spans 20 residues, counting both ends. This CDR3 is CASSKIWTGYFCEGNQPQHF.

The J gene is TRBJ2-7, the V gene TRBV7-2; D uncertain. Trimming took 5 bases from V and 6 from J, leaving 20 bases between them. The germline V gene encodes CDR1 SGHTA and CDR2 FQGNSA. The CDR3 is made up of 15 amino acids. The CDR3 DNA sequence: TGTGCCAGCAGCCCCCGCGGCCTTTTACGCCCCGAGCAGTACTTC. It is translated as CASSPRGLLRPEQYF.

V and J are TRBV12-3 or TRBV12-4 and TRBJ1-2; TRBD1 agrees at 11 bases. The CDR3 runs to 12 residues. The trim removed 6 bases at V and 10 bases at J, leaving 4 bases unmatched. The CDR3: CASSRTGGDYTF. The CDR3 DNA follows: TGTGCCAGCAGCCGGACAGGGGGCGACTACACCTTC.

This chain links TRBV28 with TRBJ1-5, with 8 nucleotides matching TRBD1. Trimming cost V 5 bases and J 5 bases; bases outside gene matches: 8. CDR3 length: 15 amino acids. In germline, CDR1 is MDHEN, CDR2 SYDVKM. CDR3 DNA: TGTGCCAGCAGTCTCGGACAGGGTCGGGATCAGCCCCAGCATTTT. Its translation is CASSLGQGRDQPQHF.

The chain is built from TRBV6-5 and TRBJ1-2, with a tentative D call TRBD1 (6 bases). Germline values: CDR1 MNHEY, CDR2 SVGAGI. The length of the CDR3 is 13 residues. V was cut by 6 bases and J by 2 bases, with 10 bases left in between. Here the CDR3 reads CASRETGNYGYTF. The CDR3 DNA reads TGTGCCAGCAGGGAGACAGGAAACTATGGCTACACCTTC.